The table lists the clone carrying this T cell receptor beta chain with many counts. Its antigen is still unknown. The data belong to a study of prognosis after radiotherapy for stage I lung cancer. Study in general: The radiotherapy was SBRT split into 3 to 5 fractions, giving a biologically effective dose of at least 100 Gy.

With two-round multiplex PCR, TCR beta CDR3 sequences were amplified from genomic DNA. First-round PCR, the initial amplification, used primers specific to each TRBV and TRBJ gene. MiXCR was run by TCRdb on the multiplex PCR reads, yielding one entry per CDR3 protein. The sample includes approximately 17,000 distinct CDR3 sequences, around 40% of them seen just once. Peripheral blood, six milliliters per draw, was collected at each of two time points. CDR1 and CDR2 (germline): SGHVS, FQNEAQ. The junction had 10 bases not matched to a gene; V was cut back by 5 bases and J by 0 bases. The CDR3 covers 17 residues. Study-level findings and limits: Tumor specificity of expanded TCR clones went undetermined.

Sequencing used PBMCs, obtained before or after stereotactic body radiation therapy (not recorded which). The rearrangement uses TRBV7-8 and TRBJ1-5, with TRBD1 identical over 7 bases. The sequence derives from a donor of 50 years or more with non-small cell lung cancer. The CDR3 loop is CASSPTYGTASNQPQHF. The CDR3 DNA reads TGTGCCAGCAGCCCAACCTACGGGACAGCTAGCAATCAGCCCCAGCATTTT.